The source of this TCR beta chain is a study of cytomegalovirus exposure and HLA in healthy donors. Whole-study results and caveats: Later on, an analysis tied 15,000 to 20,000 TCR beta sequences to HLA alleles at 0.05 false discovery rate.

Vbeta (60) and Jbeta (13) primers were used in the PCR. The repertoire was sequenced with immunoSEQ multiplex PCR; TCRdb's copy has only in-frame clones and lacks some. The table lists under 130,000 clones, over 75% of them singletons, with approximately 6.9% in the top ten. Note on this clone: Its specificity is not known.

The sequence was obtained from a man between 25 and 39 years old in good health and CMV-seropositive. The sequenced sample was PBMCs.

The DNA of the CDR3 is TGTGCCGGGGGACAGTACAATGAGCAGTTCTTC. Protein product: CAGGQYNEQFF. The chain recombines TRBV30 with TRBJ2-1; 7 bases map to TRBD1. The CDR3 totals 11 residues. The V gene's germline CDR1 is GTSNPN and CDR2 SVGIG (reference sequence). V was clipped by 8 bases and J by 4 bases; unmatched bases: 2.